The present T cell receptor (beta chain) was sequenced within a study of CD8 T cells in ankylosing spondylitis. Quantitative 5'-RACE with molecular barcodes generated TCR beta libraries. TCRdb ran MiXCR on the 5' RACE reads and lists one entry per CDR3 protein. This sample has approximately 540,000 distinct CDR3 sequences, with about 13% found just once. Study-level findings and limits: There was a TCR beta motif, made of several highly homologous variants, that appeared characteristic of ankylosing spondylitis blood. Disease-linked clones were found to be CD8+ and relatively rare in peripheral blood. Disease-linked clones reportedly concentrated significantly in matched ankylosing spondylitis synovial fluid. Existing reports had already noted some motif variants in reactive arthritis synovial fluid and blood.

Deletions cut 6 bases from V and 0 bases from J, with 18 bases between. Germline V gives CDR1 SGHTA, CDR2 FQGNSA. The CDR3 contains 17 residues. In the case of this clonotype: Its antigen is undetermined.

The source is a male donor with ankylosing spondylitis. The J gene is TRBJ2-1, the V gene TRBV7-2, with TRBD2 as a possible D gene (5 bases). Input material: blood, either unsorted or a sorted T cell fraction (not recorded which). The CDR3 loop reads CASRRRGIPSSYNEQFF. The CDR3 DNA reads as TGTGCCAGCAGACGCAGAGGGATCCCTAGCTCCTACAATGAGCAGTTCTTC. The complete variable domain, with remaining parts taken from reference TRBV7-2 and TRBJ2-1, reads GAGVSQSPSNKVTEKGKDVELRCDPISGHTALYWYRQSLGQGLEFLIYFQGNSAPDKSGLPSDRFSAERTGGSVSTLTIQRTQQEDSAVYLCASRRRGIPSSYNEQFFGPGTRLTVL.